This TCR beta chain was found in a study of CD8 T cells in Susac syndrome (dated by TCRdb to the late 2010s). Background for the entire study: Repertoire sequencing was used to test whether CD8+ T cell activation and differentiation in Susac syndrome was antigen driven. Clonality of the CD8+ T cell repertoire was compared between eleven to twelve healthy donors, roughly 14 Susac syndrome patients and fewer than 16 multiple sclerosis patients. The full study reports these points: The number of individuals in the TCR sequencing and HLA analysis was acknowledged as relatively small.

RNA was extracted using the RNeasy kit, and roughly 0.5 to 1 microgram was reverse transcribed with random hexamers. The immunoSEQ multiplex PCR assay, covering 54 Vbeta and 13 Jbeta segments, was used to amplify TCR beta CDR3 regions. PCR amplification bias was corrected by using a synthetic template baseline for primer optimization and computational correction. As for the original processing: Only productive sequences were kept, with reads annotated to V, D and J genes according to IMGT and analyzed in immunoSEQ Analyzer. Clonality was computed as one minus Shannon entropy normalized by log2 of the number of productive unique sequences. For each patient and control, public and private clones were evaluated within the 100 most prevalent clones. Clones were defined as Susac-specific when absent from the healthy and MS cohorts, from fewer than 1,300 published viral clones and from other ImmuneACCESS disease sequences. TCRdb passed the public sequencing reads through fastp at Q25 and MiXCR, retaining productive beta sequences. One record per CDR3 amino acid sequence lists the most common genes and DNA. For this entry, the V and J calls and clone size follow TCRdb and not the study's own pipeline. The sample table contains hundreds of thousands of distinct CDR3 sequences; only one count was recorded for more than 80% of them. The ten largest clones take up roughly 0.1% of the sample.

On this clonotype itself: No cognate antigen has been identified for it. No much larger clone is present one base from it, and per-base qualities are unavailable.

Germline trimming amounts to 3 bases on V and 6 bases on J, with 8 as the count of junction bases outside the gene matches. CDR1 and CDR2 were assigned from the germline V gene (reference sequence) as SGHKS and YYEKEE. The CDR3 runs 15 residues from the cysteine to the phenylalanine. CDR3 DNA only is kept here, 45 bases in frame from base 1. High-throughput TCR beta sequencing profiled peripheral blood CD8+ and CD4+ T cells from healthy donors, Susac syndrome patients and multiple sclerosis patients. Treatment-naive patients with stable or active relapsing-remitting disease fulfilling revised McDonald criteria were used as multiple sclerosis controls. Bulk CD8+ and CD4+ T cells were purified by magnetic negative isolation, while CD8+ TEMRA cells were enriched using FACS. Blood was drawn into EDTA tubes, processed within 24 hours, and PBMCs were isolated by density gradient centrifugation. PBMCs destined for TCR sequencing were cryopreserved in liquid nitrogen and later thawed in a 37 °C water bath. The sorted or isolated CD4+, CD8+ and CD8+ TEMRA cells had a purity of 90% or higher.

The V and J segments used are TRBV5-5 and TRBJ1-5; 8 central bases correspond to TRBD1. Sequencing was performed on CD8+ T cells from PBMCs. This receptor was taken from a human donor with multiple sclerosis. The CDR3 reads CASSSTGAGPQPQHF. The nucleotides read TGTGCCAGCAGCTCGACAGGGGCCGGTCCTCAGCCCCAGCATTTT.